The 7 T cell receptor beta chains in this list originate from one sample, sequenced in a study of T cell responses to AZD1222 COVID-19 vaccine. The data were produced by immunoSEQ multiplex PCR, yet TCRdb's version contains in-frame clones alone and is incomplete. The sample includes about 190,000 clones, roughly 93% of them seen just once. The source was peripheral blood, collected on day 0 of AZD1222 vaccination. The receptors stem from an adult in good health.

The CDR3 bases are TGTGCCAGCAGTCAGACTAGCGGGACCGGTGAGCAGTTCTTC. Encoded protein: CASSQTSGTGEQFF. This chain uses TRBV6-5 with TRBJ2-1; 11 bases map to TRBD2. CDR1 and CDR2 (germline): MNHEY, SVGAGI. The CDR3 loop spans 14 amino acids. The V and J ends lost 5 bases and 9 bases, in that order; junction bases with no gene match: 6.

This clone was seen only once. The chain is built from TRBV7-2 and TRBJ2-1, with TRBD2 matching 11 bases. This CDR3 comprises 17 residues. Germline V gives CDR1 SGHTA, CDR2 FQGNSA. The J segment lost 9 bases and the V segment lost 4 bases, leaving 14 bases of the junction unmatched. The CDR3 spells CASSSTSGRNGVVEQFF. As DNA, the CDR3 is TGTGCCAGCAGCTCAACTAGCGGGAGAAATGGTGTAGTTGAGCAGTTCTTC.

The chain couples TRBV18 to TRBJ1-2, with 7 bases matching TRBD1. CDR3 length equals 14 residues. The junction had 5 bases not matched to a gene; V was cut back by 5 bases and J by 2 bases. Germline V gene lookup returns CDR1 KGHSH and CDR2 LQKENI. In DNA form, the CDR3 reads TGTGCCAGCTCATTCGCGGGACAGAACTATGGCTACACCTTC. Encoded protein: CASSFAGQNYGYTF.

The chain joins TRBV28 to TRBJ2-7; TRBD2 agrees at 16 bases. CDR3 length equals 19 residues. Germline V gives CDR1 MDHEN, CDR2 SYDVKM. Trimming at V came to 6 bases and at J to 7 bases, leaving 18 bases not matched to a gene. The CDR3 coding sequence is TGTGCCAGCAGCCCGAAGTGGGGACTAGGGACTAGCGGGAGGGCTGAGCAGTACTTC. Protein: CASSPKWGLGTSGRAEQYF.

V is TRBV29-1 and J is TRBJ2-5; unclear D gene. CDR3 length: 11 amino acids. V lost 4 bases and J lost 2, with 5 bases in between. Looked up from germline, CDR1 is SQVTM and CDR2 is ANQGSEA. Here the CDR3 reads CSVVSQETQYF. Here the CDR3 DNA reads TGCAGCGTTGTGTCTCAAGAGACCCAGTACTTC.

The J gene is TRBJ1-6, the V gene TRBV6-5; D gene ambiguous. Germline V gene lookup returns CDR1 MNHEY and CDR2 SVGAGI. The CDR3 loop spans 15 amino acids. Trimming shortened V by 0 bases and J by 7 bases, and 10 bases separated the two germline ends. CDR3 sequence (DNA): TGTGCCAGCAGTTACTCGACGGATGACAATTCACCCCTCCACTTT. Translating gives CASSYSTDDNSPLHF.

The rearrangement uses TRBV10-1 and TRBJ1-5; D ambiguous. Trimming removed 3 bases at V and 6 bases at J, with 3 bases between. Germline V lookup: CDR1 WNHNN, CDR2 SYGVQD (reference sequence). This CDR3 contains 11 residues. CDR3 bases: TGCGCCAGCAGTGACGGTCAGCCCCAGCATTTT. Its translation: CASSDGQPQHF.